This T cell receptor beta chain derives from a study of regulatory T cells in long-lasting Graves disease. V dropped 7 bases and J dropped 7 bases, with 16 bases sitting between them. This CDR3 contains 12 residues. CDR1 and CDR2 from the germline V gene are DFQATT and SNEGSKA (reference sequence). As for time point: newly diagnosed GD, antithyroid drugs for less than 3 months. Following extraction of RNA from PBMCs, that RNA was used to make the TCR library. This clonotype was recorded at least ten times. Antigen specificity is unknown. Study results and caveats: Newly diagnosed Graves' patients exceeded persistent ones in TCR diversity. Newly diagnosed disease favored TRBV20-1 and TRBJ2-1 over persistent disease.

Investigators prepared the TCR beta libraries by applying iRepertoire HTBI primers and Arm-PCR of CDR3 regions. TCRdb reprocessed the multiplex PCR reads via MiXCR and lists one record per CDR3 protein. The data contain more than 400,000 distinct CDR3 sequences, about 15% of them seen just once; the ten biggest clones take up about 10%. These sequences were also reported in another study, on T cells in Graves' hyperthyroidism and ophthalmopathy. That source notes: Diagnoses were established using clinical symptoms, serum thyroxine and TRAb, thyroid ultrasound and orbital computed tomography. A model of 13 V-J pairs discriminated ophthalmopathy from stable hyperthyroidism.

The sequencing used peripheral blood mononuclear cells (PBMCs), collected at new diagnosis, from a patient treated with antithyroid drugs. The clonotype comes from a woman aged 25 to 39 with Graves disease. This rearrangement joins TRBV20-1 to TRBJ1-1; maybe TRBD1 (5 bases). The CDR3 is CSVDTYLGEAFF. The CDR3, as DNA: TGCAGTGTGGACACCTACCTCGGTGAAGCTTTCTTT.